What follows are 8 T cell receptor beta chains derived from one specimen sequenced in a study of cytomegalovirus exposure and HLA in healthy donors. In the PCR, 60 Vbeta and 13 Jbeta primers were used. Libraries were prepared by immunoSEQ multiplex PCR; TCRdb keeps only in-frame clonotypes and omits some of them. The sample yields roughly 110,000 clones, more than 70% seen once. Sequenced input: PBMCs. The receptors here all came from a man in his forties in good health and CMV-seronegative.

J is TRBJ2-1 and V is TRBV27; D gene ambiguous. CDR1 MNHEY and CDR2 SMNVEV come from the germline V gene (reference sequence). V was trimmed by 7 bases and J by 1 base, leaving 8 bases between them. CDR3 length: 13 residues. Here the CDR3 reads CASKTTSYNEQFF. The CDR3 coding sequence is TGTGCCAGCAAAACTACATCCTACAATGAGCAGTTCTTC.

The J gene is TRBJ2-7, the V gene TRBV5-1; 7 bases map to TRBD1. J gave up 3 bases and V 4 bases, and 7 bases lay outside the gene matches. This CDR3 has 14 residues. CDR1 and CDR2 from the germline V gene are SGHRS and YFSETQ. The CDR3 DNA is TGCGCCAGCAGCCTGGAGACAGGGCACTACGAGCAGTACTTC. Encoded protein: CASSLETGHYEQYF.

The J gene is TRBJ2-6, the V gene TRBV29-1; maybe TRBD2 (5 bases). Germline CDR1 SQVTM, CDR2 ANQGSEA. V gave up 6 bases and J gave up 0 bases, with 9 bases separating them. CDR3 length equals 14 residues. The CDR3 nucleotides read TGCAGCGTCGAGGAGGCCTCTGGGGCCAACGTCCTGACTTTC. Amino acid sequence: CSVEEASGANVLTF.

A note on this clone: Other DNA sequences in the sample encode the same CDR3. The chain combines TRBV7-9 with TRBJ2-1; 7 bases line up with TRBD2. With V trimmed by 4 bases and J by 9 bases, 6 bases remained unmatched. CDR1 and CDR2 from the germline V gene are SEHNR and FQNEAQ (reference sequence). The CDR3 runs to 13 residues. CDR3 in amino acids: CASSSTGGSEQFF. The CDR3, as DNA: TGTGCCAGCAGCTCGACGGGGGGTAGTGAGCAGTTCTTC.

This clone appeared a few times. Other DNA sequences from this sample encode an identical CDR3 as well. CDR3 residues: CASSPGQSNTEAFF. CDR3 DNA: TGTGCCAGCAGTCCAGGACAGTCGAACACTGAAGCTTTCTTT. This chain uses TRBV7-9 with TRBJ1-1; D is possibly TRBD1 (6 bases). V lost 6 bases to trimming and J lost 1 base, with 12 bases between them. CDR1 is SEHNR and CDR2 is FQNEAQ in the germline V gene (reference sequence). This CDR3 comprises 14 residues.

This clone was found a few times. The chain couples TRBV6-1 to TRBJ2-7; TRBD1 agrees at 8 bases. Germline loops: CDR1 MNHNS, CDR2 SASEGT. Losses at the gene ends were 4 bases for V and 0 bases for J; bases not matched to a gene: 5. CDR3 length: 15 residues. The CDR3 loop is CASSARQGSSYEQYF. The CDR3 DNA is TGTGCCAGCAGTGCCCGACAGGGGAGCTCCTACGAGCAGTACTTC.

The rearrangement uses TRBV18 and TRBJ2-1; 8 nucleotides agree with TRBD2. The CDR3 runs to 15 residues. The V segment lost 3 bases and the J segment 0 bases; nucleotides outside the gene matches: 1. Germline CDR1 reads KGHSH; CDR2 reads LQKENI. The CDR3 region is CASSPGTSSYNEQFF. In nucleotides, the CDR3 is TGTGCCAGCTCACCGGGGACTAGCTCCTACAATGAGCAGTTCTTC.

V is TRBV5-1 and J is TRBJ2-5; 8 bases are shared with TRBD1. CDR3 length equals 14 residues. Germline V lookup: CDR1 SGHRS, CDR2 YFSETQ. Unmatched junction bases numbered 6, after V lost 3 bases and J lost 5 bases. The CDR3 region is CASSWKDRAETQYF. DNA for the CDR3: TGCGCCAGCAGCTGGAAGGACAGGGCGGAGACCCAGTACTTC.